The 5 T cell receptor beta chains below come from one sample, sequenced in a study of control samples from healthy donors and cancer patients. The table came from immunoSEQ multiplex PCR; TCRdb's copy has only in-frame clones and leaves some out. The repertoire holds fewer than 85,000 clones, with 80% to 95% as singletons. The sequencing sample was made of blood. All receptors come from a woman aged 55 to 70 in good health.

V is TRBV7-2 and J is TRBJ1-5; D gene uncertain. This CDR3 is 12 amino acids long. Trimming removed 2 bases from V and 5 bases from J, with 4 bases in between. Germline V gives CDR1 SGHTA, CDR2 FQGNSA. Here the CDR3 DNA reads TGTGCCAGCAGCTTATACGATCAGCCCCAGCATTTT. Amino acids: CASSLYDQPQHF.

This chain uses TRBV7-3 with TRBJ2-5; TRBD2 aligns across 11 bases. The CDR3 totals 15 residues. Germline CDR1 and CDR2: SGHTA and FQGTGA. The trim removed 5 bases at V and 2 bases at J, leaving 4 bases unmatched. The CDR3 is CASSPTSGKQETQYF. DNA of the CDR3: TGTGCCAGCAGCCCGACTAGCGGGAAACAAGAGACCCAGTACTTC. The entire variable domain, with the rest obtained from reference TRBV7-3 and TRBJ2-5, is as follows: GAGVSQTPSNKVTEKGKYVELRCDPISGHTALYWYRQSLGQGPEFLIYFQGTGAADDSGLPNDRFFAVRPEGSVSTLKIQRTERGDSAVYLCASSPTSGKQETQYFGPGTRLLVL.

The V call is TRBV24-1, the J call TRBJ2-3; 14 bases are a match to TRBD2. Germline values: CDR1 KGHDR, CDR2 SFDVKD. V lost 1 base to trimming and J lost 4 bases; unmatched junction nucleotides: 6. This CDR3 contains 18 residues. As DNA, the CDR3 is TGTGCCACCAGTGATTTCGGGACTAGCGGGAGTGTCGCAGATACGCAGTATTTT. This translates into CATSDFGTSGSVADTQYF.

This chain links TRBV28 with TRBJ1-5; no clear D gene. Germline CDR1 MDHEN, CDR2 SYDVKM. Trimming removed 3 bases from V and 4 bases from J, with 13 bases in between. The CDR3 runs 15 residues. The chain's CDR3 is CASSFVLRRNQPQHF. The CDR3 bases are TGTGCCAGCAGTTTTGTTTTGAGGAGAAATCAGCCCCAGCATTTT.

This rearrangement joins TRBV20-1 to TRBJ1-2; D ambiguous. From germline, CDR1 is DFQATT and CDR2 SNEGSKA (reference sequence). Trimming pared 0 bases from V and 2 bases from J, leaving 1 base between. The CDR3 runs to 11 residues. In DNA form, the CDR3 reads TGCAGTGCTAGAGAGAACTATGGCTACACCTTC. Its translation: CSARENYGYTF.